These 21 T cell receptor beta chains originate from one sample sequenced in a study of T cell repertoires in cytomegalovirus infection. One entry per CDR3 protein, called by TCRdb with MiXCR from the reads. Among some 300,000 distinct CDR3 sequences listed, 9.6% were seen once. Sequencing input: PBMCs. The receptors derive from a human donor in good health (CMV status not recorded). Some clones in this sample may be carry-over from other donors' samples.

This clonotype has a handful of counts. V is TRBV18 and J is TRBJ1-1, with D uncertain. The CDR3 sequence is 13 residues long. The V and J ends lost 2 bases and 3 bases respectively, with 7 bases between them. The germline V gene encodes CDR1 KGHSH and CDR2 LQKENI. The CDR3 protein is CASSPSDDTEAFF. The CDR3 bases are TGTGCCAGCTCACCATCTGATGACACTGAAGCTTTCTTT.

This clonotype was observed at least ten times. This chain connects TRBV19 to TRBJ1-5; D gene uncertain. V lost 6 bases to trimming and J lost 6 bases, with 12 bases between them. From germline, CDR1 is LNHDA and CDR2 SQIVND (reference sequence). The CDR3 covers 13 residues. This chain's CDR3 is CASSDSGAQPQHF. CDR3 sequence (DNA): TGTGCCAGTAGCGACTCCGGAGCTCAGCCCCAGCATTTT.

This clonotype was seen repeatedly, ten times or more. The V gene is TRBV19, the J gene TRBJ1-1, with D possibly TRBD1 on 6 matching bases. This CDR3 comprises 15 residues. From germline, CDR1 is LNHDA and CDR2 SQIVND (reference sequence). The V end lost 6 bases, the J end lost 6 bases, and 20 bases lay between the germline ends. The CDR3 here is CASRDTGPERAEAFF. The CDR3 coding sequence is TGTGCCAGTAGGGATACAGGGCCGGAGCGGGCTGAAGCTTTCTTT.

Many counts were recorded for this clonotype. The CDR3 reads CASSFSSGGVQETQYF. The CDR3, as DNA: TGTGCCAGCAGCTTTAGTAGCGGGGGTGTTCAAGAGACCCAGTACTTC. The chain combines TRBV7-8 with TRBJ2-5; 9 bases match TRBD2. Germline V gene data show CDR1 as SGHVS and CDR2 as FQNEAQ. This CDR3 region has 16 residues. J was trimmed by 2 bases and V by 3 bases; bases with no gene match: 7.

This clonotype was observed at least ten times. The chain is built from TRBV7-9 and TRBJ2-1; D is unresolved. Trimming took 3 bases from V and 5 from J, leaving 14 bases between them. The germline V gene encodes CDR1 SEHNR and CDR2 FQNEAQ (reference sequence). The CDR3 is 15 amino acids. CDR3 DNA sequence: TGTGCCAGCAGCTTTAAGGCTAGTCGGGACAATGAGCAGTTCTTC. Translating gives CASSFKASRDNEQFF.

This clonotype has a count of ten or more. Here the CDR3 DNA reads TGTGCCAGCAGCCCCGGGACAAAAGAAAAACTGTTTTTT. Protein: CASSPGTKEKLFF. The chain is built from TRBV28 and TRBJ1-4; perhaps TRBD1 as D (6 bases). The V gene's germline CDR1 is MDHEN and CDR2 SYDVKM. CDR3 length: 13 amino acids. V was cut by 6 bases and J by 8 bases, with 13 bases left in between.

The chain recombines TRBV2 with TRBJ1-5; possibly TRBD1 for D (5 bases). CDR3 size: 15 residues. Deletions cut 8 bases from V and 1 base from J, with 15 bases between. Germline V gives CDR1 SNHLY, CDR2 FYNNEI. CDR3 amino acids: CASCGRAGSNQPQHF. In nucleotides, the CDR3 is TGTGCCAGCTGTGGACGGGCAGGGAGCAATCAGCCCCAGCATTTT. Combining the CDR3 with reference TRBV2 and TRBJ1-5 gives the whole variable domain EPEVTQTPSHQVTQMGQEVILRCVPISNHLYFYWYRQILGQKVEFLVSFYNNEISEKSEIFDDQFSVERPDGSNFTLKIRSTKLEDSAMYFCASCGRAGSNQPQHFGDGTRLSIL.

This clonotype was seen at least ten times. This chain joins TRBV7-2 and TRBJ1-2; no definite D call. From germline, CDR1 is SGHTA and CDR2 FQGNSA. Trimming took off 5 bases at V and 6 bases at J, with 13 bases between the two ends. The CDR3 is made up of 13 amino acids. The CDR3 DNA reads TGTGCCAGCAGCCCCACCGACTTAGATGGCTACACCTTC. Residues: CASSPTDLDGYTF.

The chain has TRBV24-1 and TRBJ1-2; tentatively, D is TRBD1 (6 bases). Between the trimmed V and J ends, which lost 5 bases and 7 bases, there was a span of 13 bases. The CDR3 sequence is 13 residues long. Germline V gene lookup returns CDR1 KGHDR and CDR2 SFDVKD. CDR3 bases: TGTGCCACCAGTGGAAGCAGGGGACGTGGCTACACCTTC. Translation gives CATSGSRGRGYTF.

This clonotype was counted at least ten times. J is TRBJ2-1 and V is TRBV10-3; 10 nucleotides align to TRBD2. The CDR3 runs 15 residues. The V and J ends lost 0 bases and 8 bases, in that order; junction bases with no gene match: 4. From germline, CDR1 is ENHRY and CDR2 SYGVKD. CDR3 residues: CAISESLAGGYEQFF. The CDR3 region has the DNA TGTGCCATCAGTGAGTCGTTAGCGGGGGGTTATGAGCAGTTCTTC.

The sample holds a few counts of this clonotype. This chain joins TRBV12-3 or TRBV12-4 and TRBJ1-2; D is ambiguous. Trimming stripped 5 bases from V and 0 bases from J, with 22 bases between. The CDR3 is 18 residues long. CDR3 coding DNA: TGTGCCAGCAGTATCGGACGGAGAAACTCCTCCTCTAACTATGGCTACACCTTC. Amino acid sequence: CASSIGRRNSSSNYGYTF.

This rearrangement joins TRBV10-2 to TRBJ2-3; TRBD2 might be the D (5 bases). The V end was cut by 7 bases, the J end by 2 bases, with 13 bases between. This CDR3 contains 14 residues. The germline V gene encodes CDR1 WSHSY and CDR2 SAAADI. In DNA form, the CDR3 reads TGCGCCAGCATTGGGAGCTTCTTCACAGATACGCAGTATTTT. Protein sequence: CASIGSFFTDTQYF.

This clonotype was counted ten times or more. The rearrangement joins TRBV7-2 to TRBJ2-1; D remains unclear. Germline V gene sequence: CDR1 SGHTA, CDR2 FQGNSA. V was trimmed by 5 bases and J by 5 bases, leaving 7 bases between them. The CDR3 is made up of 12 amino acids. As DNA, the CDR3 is TGTGCCAGCAGCCCACTTAACAATGAGCAGTTCTTC. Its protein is CASSPLNNEQFF.

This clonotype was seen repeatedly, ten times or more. CDR3 residues: CASSRDRPTSNTEAFF. In nucleotides, the CDR3 is TGTGCCAGCAGCCGGGACAGGCCCACTTCGAACACTGAAGCTTTCTTT. This chain uses TRBV7-2 with TRBJ1-1; TRBD1 matches 8 bases. CDR1 SGHTA and CDR2 FQGNSA come from the germline V gene. The ends lost 5 bases at V and 1 base at J; junction bases unmatched: 9. The CDR3 has 16 amino acids.

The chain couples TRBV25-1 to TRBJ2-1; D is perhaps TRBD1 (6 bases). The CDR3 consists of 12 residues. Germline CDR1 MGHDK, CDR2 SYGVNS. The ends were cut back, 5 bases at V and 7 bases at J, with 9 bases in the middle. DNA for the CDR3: TGTGCCAGCAGTAAAGGGGGAAATGAGCAGTTCTTC. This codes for CASSKGGNEQFF.

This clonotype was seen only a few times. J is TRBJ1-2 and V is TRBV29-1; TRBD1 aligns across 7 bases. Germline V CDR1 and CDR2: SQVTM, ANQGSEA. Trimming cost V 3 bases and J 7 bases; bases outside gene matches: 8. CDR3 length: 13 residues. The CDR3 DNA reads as TGCAGCGTTGAGCCAGGGGGGGGAGGTGGCTACACCTTC. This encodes CSVEPGGGGGYTF.

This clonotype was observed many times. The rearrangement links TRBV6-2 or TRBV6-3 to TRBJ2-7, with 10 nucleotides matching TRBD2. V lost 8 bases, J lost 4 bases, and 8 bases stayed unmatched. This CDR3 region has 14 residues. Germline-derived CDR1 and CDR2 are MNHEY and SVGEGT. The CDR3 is CASGRTSGPYEQYF. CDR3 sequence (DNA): TGTGCCAGCGGTAGGACTAGCGGCCCATACGAGCAGTACTTC.

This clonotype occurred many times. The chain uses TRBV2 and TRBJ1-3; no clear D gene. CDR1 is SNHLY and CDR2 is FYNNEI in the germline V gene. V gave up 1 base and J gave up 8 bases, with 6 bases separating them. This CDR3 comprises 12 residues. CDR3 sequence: CASSEVGYTIYF. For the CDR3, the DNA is TGTGCCAGCAGTGAAGTCGGTTACACCATATATTTT.

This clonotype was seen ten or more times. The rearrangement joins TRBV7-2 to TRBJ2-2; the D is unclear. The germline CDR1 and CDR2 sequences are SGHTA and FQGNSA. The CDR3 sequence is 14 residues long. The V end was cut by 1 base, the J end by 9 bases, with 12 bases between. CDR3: CASSLDPLGRELFF. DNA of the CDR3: TGTGCCAGCAGCTTAGATCCCTTAGGACGGGAGCTGTTTTTT. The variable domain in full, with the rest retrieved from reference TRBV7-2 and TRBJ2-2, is GAGVSQSPSNKVTEKGKDVELRCDPISGHTALYWYRQSLGQGLEFLIYFQGNSAPDKSGLPSDRFSAERTGGSVSTLTIQRTQQEDSAVYLCASSLDPLGRELFFGEGSRLTVL.

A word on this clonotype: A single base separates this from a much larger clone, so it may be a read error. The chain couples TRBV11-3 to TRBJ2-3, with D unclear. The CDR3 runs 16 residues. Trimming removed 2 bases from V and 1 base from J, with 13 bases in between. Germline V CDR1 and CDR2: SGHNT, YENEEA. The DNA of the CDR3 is TGTGCCAGCAGCTTAAGGTCGCGACCACGCACAGATACGCAGTATTTT. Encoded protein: CASSLRSRPRTDTQYF.

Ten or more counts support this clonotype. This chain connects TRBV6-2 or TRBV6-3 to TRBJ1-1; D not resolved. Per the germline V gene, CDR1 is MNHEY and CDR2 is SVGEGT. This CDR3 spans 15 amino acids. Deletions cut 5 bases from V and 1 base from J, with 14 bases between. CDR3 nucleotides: TGTGCCAGCAGTCCGACCCTGTATGAGAACACTGAAGCTTTCTTT. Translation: CASSPTLYENTEAFF.